Presented here are 30 T cell receptor beta chains from one specimen sequenced in a study of blood T cells in healthy people across ages (dated by TCRdb to between 2015 and 2016). The library was made by 5' RACE. Sequencing was carried out with an Illumina HiSeq 2500. A second PCR of about 7 to 12 cycles was run with a J-beta primer mix and a sample-barcoded 5' primer. TCRdb applied fastp at Q25 and MiXCR to the public reads, then kept only in-frame beta chains. One record per CDR3 amino acid sequence lists the most common genes and DNA. The sample table shows some 1.5 million distinct CDR3 sequences, and 35% to 45% are seen once. The ten biggest clones cover about 3.8% of the sample. The sequencing sample was made of blood. Receptors were obtained from a woman aged 18-29 years in good health.

The V call is TRBV6-6, the J call TRBJ1-1; D may be TRBD1 (5 bases). The germline V gene encodes CDR1 MNHNY and CDR2 SVGAGI (reference sequence). The CDR3 is 16 amino acids. Trimming took 0 bases from V and 1 from J, leaving 12 bases between them. CDR3 residues: CASSYSIAGGNTEAFF. CDR3 DNA sequence: TGTGCCAGCAGTTACTCAATTGCGGGGGGGAACACTGAAGCTTTCTTT.

As regards this clonotype: The likely explanation is a read error, given a far larger clone one base away. The chain employs TRBV27 and TRBJ2-4; D possibly corresponds to TRBD1 (6 bases). Matching the DNA end better, TRBJ2-7 makes the J call doubtful. In germline, CDR1 is MNHEY, CDR2 SMNVEV (reference sequence). The CDR3 spans 12 residues. The CDR3, as DNA: TGTGCCAACAGTTCCCAGGGGTACGAGCAGTACTTC. Its translation: CANSSQGYEQYF.

This chain links TRBV4-1 with TRBJ2-2; D not resolved. The CDR3 length is 13 residues. V shed 3 bases and J shed 6 bases, with 8 bases lying between them. Per the germline V gene, CDR1 is MGHRA and CDR2 is YSYEKL. The chain's CDR3 is CASSQSLAGELFF. Here the CDR3 DNA reads TGCGCCAGCAGCCAGTCTTTAGCCGGGGAGCTGTTTTTT.

The chain links TRBV20-1 to TRBJ2-7, with 7 bases fitting TRBD2. With 1 base clipped from V and 3 bases from J, the junction kept 3 bases outside the gene matches. The CDR3 loop spans 13 amino acids. Germline assignment: CDR1 DFQATT and CDR2 SNEGSKA (reference sequence). CDR3 sequence reads: CSARGEGSYEQYF. CDR3 DNA sequence: TGCAGTGCTAGAGGGGAGGGGAGCTACGAGCAGTACTTC.

The J gene is TRBJ2-5, the V gene TRBV7-2; TRBD2 matches at 11 bases. The assigned J gene may be wrong: the sequence end matches TRBJ2-7 better. The length of the CDR3 is 15 residues. Per the germline V gene, CDR1 is SGHTA and CDR2 is FQGNSA. CDR3 protein: CASSFKTSGTSEQYF. The CDR3, as DNA: TGTGCCAGCAGCTTTAAGACTAGCGGGACCTCCGAGCAGTACTTC.

This rearrangement joins TRBV10-3 to TRBJ2-5, with D perhaps TRBD1 or TRBD2 (5 bases each). The V gene's germline CDR1 is ENHRY and CDR2 SYGVKD. The CDR3 loop spans 16 amino acids. Trimming left V 2 bases short and J 3 bases short, with 16 bases between. The CDR3 coding sequence is TGTGCCATCAGTGAGCCGACCGGGGCCAGGGAAGAGACCCAGTACTTC. This gives the protein CAISEPTGAREETQYF.

This rearrangement joins TRBV29-1 to TRBJ2-5; D call uncertain. The CDR3 has 12 amino acids. Trimming took 7 bases from V and 11 from J, leaving 20 bases between them. CDR1 is SQVTM and CDR2 is ANQGSEA in the germline V gene. CDR3 nucleotides: TGCAGCGCTCAAAGTAAACCCAATGAGCAGTACTTC. This translates into CSAQSKPNEQYF.

The V and J genes are TRBV9 and TRBJ2-2; no definite D call. The CDR3 spans 14 residues. The V end was cut by 0 bases, the J end by 7 bases, with 10 bases between. Germline values: CDR1 SGDLS, CDR2 YYNGEE. Here the CDR3 DNA reads TGTGCCAGCAGCGTAGGTGCAGTTGACGGGGAGCTGTTTTTT. Its protein product is CASSVGAVDGELFF.

This clonotype was counted a few times. This chain joins TRBV20-1 and TRBJ2-7; TRBD1 is a possible D gene (5 bases). The CDR3 is 14 residues long. Trimming stripped 3 bases from V and 1 base from J, with 13 bases between. Germline lookup yields CDR1 DFQATT and CDR2 SNEGSKA (reference sequence). For the CDR3, the DNA is TGCAGTGCTAGGGACACACTGAGGTCCTACGAGCAGTACTTC. It yields the protein CSARDTLRSYEQYF.

This clonotype appeared a few times. V and J are TRBV20-1 and TRBJ2-7; TRBD1 aligns across 8 bases. The length of the CDR3 is 15 residues. V lost 5 bases, J lost 5 bases, and 14 bases stayed unmatched. The germline V gene has CDR1 DFQATT and CDR2 SNEGSKA (reference sequence). CDR3 region: CSAPSGGTGRHEQYF. In DNA, the CDR3 is TGCAGTGCTCCGTCCGGTGGGACAGGTCGCCACGAGCAGTACTTC.

This clonotype was detected only a few times. This chain uses TRBV4-3 with TRBJ2-3; 9 bases map to TRBD1. V shed 1 base and J 4 bases; nucleotides not matched to a gene: 3. The germline V gene has CDR1 LGHNA and CDR2 YSLEER. This CDR3 comprises 15 residues. CDR3 sequence (DNA): TGCGCCAGCAGCCAAGTTGGGACAGGGCCAGATACGCAGTATTTT. This codes for CASSQVGTGPDTQYF.

The sample holds many counts of this clonotype. The chain has TRBV29-1 and TRBJ2-1; D is unresolved. V lost 7 bases and J lost 4, with 14 bases in between. This CDR3 has 13 amino acids. Germline CDR1 SQVTM, CDR2 ANQGSEA. The CDR3 DNA reads as TGCAGCGCGGACCTTAACACTTACAATGAGCAGTTCTTC. It specifies CSADLNTYNEQFF.

The sample holds a few counts of this clonotype. V gene TRBV20-1 combines with J gene TRBJ2-3; 8 bases are shared with TRBD2. V was clipped by 3 bases and J by 3 bases; unmatched bases: 8. Looked up from germline, CDR1 is DFQATT and CDR2 is SNEGSKA (reference sequence). There are 15 residues in the CDR3. The CDR3 DNA follows: TGCAGTGCTAGGTTCAGCGGGGGTGGGACAGATACGCAGTATTTT. Protein sequence: CSARFSGGGTDTQYF.

This clonotype was recorded a few times. The gene calls are TRBV24-1 and TRBJ2-3; 11 bases fit TRBD1. The CDR3 totals 15 residues. The V gene end was trimmed by 4 bases and the J gene end by 2 bases; junction bases not matched to a gene: 1. Germline V lookup: CDR1 KGHDR, CDR2 SFDVKD. The CDR3 DNA reads as TGTGCCACCAGTGAGGGACAGGGGGACACAGATACGCAGTATTTT. It yields the protein CATSEGQGDTDTQYF.

The chain links TRBV10-3 to TRBJ2-3, with 11 positions matching TRBD2. Germline CDR1 and CDR2: ENHRY and SYGVKD. V lost 11 bases to trimming and J lost 4 bases; unmatched junction nucleotides: 5. This CDR3 has 13 residues. CDR3 protein: CAVTSGIPDTQYF. In nucleotides, the CDR3 is TGTGCCGTGACTAGCGGGATTCCAGATACGCAGTATTTT.

J is TRBJ1-4 and V is TRBV6-6, with D possibly matching TRBD1 (5 bases). The length of the CDR3 is 15 residues. Trimming shortened V by 2 bases and J by 2 bases, and 9 bases separated the two germline ends. Germline-derived CDR1 and CDR2 are MNHNY and SVGAGI (reference sequence). CDR3 bases: TGTGCCAGCAGTTACGAGGGGCTGACTAATGAAAAACTGTTTTTT. Translation: CASSYEGLTNEKLFF.

On this clonotype itself: A read error may account for a junction end that differs from germline. The chain employs TRBV6-5 and TRBJ1-4, with no clear D. Germline V gives CDR1 MNHEY, CDR2 SVGAGI. CDR3 size: 13 residues. CDR3 nucleotide sequence: TGTGCCAACAGTCCTCGCGTTCACGCGGAACTGTTTTTT. Its protein is CANSPRVHAELFF.

This clonotype came up once. This chain joins TRBV20-1 and TRBJ2-1, with a tentative D call TRBD2 (5 bases). Trimming cost V 5 bases and J 6 bases, with 20 bases left between them. Germline lookup yields CDR1 DFQATT and CDR2 SNEGSKA (reference sequence). This CDR3 comprises 15 residues. The CDR3 DNA reads TGCAGTGCTGCCCCGAGCGGTGTTTCGCCCAATGAGCAGTTCTTC. It is translated as CSAAPSGVSPNEQFF.

The chain recombines TRBV6-4 with TRBJ2-1; 12 bases match TRBD2. V gave up 4 bases and J gave up 6 bases; unmatched junction bases: 4. The CDR3 is 15 amino acids. Germline CDR1 MRHNA, CDR2 SNTAGT. The CDR3 nucleotides read TGTGCCAGCAGTGGAGCTAGCGGGGGGGCCAATGAGCAGTTCTTC. Its protein is CASSGASGGANEQFF.

The chain employs TRBV7-2 and TRBJ1-5, with D tentatively TRBD1 (5 bases). Between the trimmed V and J ends, which lost 1 base and 2 bases, there was a span of 12 bases. The germline CDR1 and CDR2 sequences are SGHTA and FQGNSA. CDR3 length: 16 residues. For the CDR3, the DNA is TGTGCCAGCAGCTTAGTGTCAGGGATTGGCAATCAGCCCCAGCATTTT. This gives the protein CASSLVSGIGNQPQHF.

The chain uses TRBV6-2 or TRBV6-3 and TRBJ1-6; D perhaps matches TRBD1 (5 bases). Trimming cost V 2 bases and J 7 bases, with 12 bases left between them. The CDR3 totals 15 residues. From germline, CDR1 is MNHEY and CDR2 SVGEGT. The CDR3 protein is CASSYEAGRNSPLHF. The CDR3 DNA follows: TGTGCCAGCAGTTACGAGGCAGGGAGGAATTCACCCCTCCACTTT.

This clonotype was seen more than once but under ten times. V gene TRBV6-1 combines with J gene TRBJ1-2, with D uncertain. Germline V CDR1 and CDR2: MNHNS, SASEGT. This CDR3 spans 14 amino acids. Trimming removed 5 bases at V and 1 base at J, with 11 bases between. The CDR3 nucleotides are TGTGCCAGCAGTCTTGACGTAAATAACTATGGCTACACCTTC. Its protein is CASSLDVNNYGYTF.

The V call is TRBV29-1, the J call TRBJ2-5; D possibly uses TRBD1 or TRBD2 (5 bases each). Per the germline V gene, CDR1 is SQVTM and CDR2 is ANQGSEA. V was shortened by 0 bases and J by 11 bases, with 13 bases between the two germline ends. The CDR3 loop spans 12 amino acids. The CDR3 DNA follows: TGCAGCGTTGAAGATGAGGCAGGGAGACAGTACTTC. Protein sequence: CSVEDEAGRQYF.

Concerning this clonotype: A much larger clone lies one base from this, so it may be a read error. V usage is TRBV28 and J usage is TRBJ1-1, with 8 bases identical to TRBD1. The CDR3 runs to 15 residues. The V gene end was trimmed by 8 bases and the J gene end by 1 base; junction bases not matched to a gene: 9. CDR1 MDHEN and CDR2 SYDVKM come from the germline V gene. The CDR3 nucleotides read TGTGCCAGCCGTCGGCAGGGGGCAGGGAACACTGAAGCTTTCTTT. The encoded protein is CASRRQGAGNTEAFF.

The chain combines TRBV5-1 with TRBJ2-7, with 12 bases fitting TRBD2. Germline V lookup: CDR1 SGHRS, CDR2 YFSETQ. V lost 5 bases to trimming and J lost 2 bases; unmatched junction nucleotides: 5. This CDR3 has 15 amino acids. The CDR3 nucleotides are TGCGCCAGCAGGTACACTAGCGGGGGGACCTACGAGCAGTACTTC. The encoded protein is CASRYTSGGTYEQYF.

This chain connects TRBV6-5 to TRBJ1-5; D uncertain. The CDR3 has 14 amino acids. Germline CDR1 reads MNHEY; CDR2 reads SVGAGI. Trimming pared 5 bases from V and 0 bases from J, leaving 8 bases between. CDR3 residues: CASSVRSSNQPQHF. In DNA, the CDR3 is TGTGCCAGCAGTGTCAGGTCTAGCAATCAGCCCCAGCATTTT.

This clonotype has a handful of counts. The chain joins TRBV5-1 to TRBJ2-5; D may be TRBD1 or TRBD2 (7 bases each). Germline CDR1 is SGHRS and CDR2 is YFSETQ. This CDR3 contains 15 residues. Trimming removed 5 bases at V and 5 bases at J, with 19 bases between. In DNA form, the CDR3 reads TGCGCCAGCAGTATGAGCAGGGGGGGTCGGGAGACCCAGTACTTC. Its translation is CASSMSRGGRETQYF.

This clonotype was found many times. The V and J genes are TRBV29-1 and TRBJ2-1; tentative D call: TRBD2 (5 bases). Trimming took 4 bases from V and 8 from J, leaving 12 bases between them. From germline, CDR1 is SQVTM and CDR2 ANQGSEA. The CDR3 loop spans 12 amino acids. The DNA of the CDR3 is TGCAGCGTTGTTAGTCTCGGGGATGAGCAGTTCTTC. The encoded protein is CSVVSLGDEQFF.

This clonotype showed up many times. This sequence joins TRBV12-5 and TRBJ2-7; D is perhaps TRBD2 (6 bases). V was shortened by 0 bases and J by 0 bases, with 12 bases between the two germline ends. The CDR3 has 16 residues. Germline CDR1 is LGHNT and CDR2 is FRNRAP. The CDR3 is CASGLVNSGSSYEQYF. The CDR3 region has the DNA TGTGCTAGTGGTTTGGTTAACAGCGGGTCCTCCTACGAGCAGTACTTC.

This clonotype was seen a few times. The V gene is TRBV7-2, the J gene TRBJ2-7; no clear D. The CDR3 sequence is 13 residues long. Per the germline V gene, CDR1 is SGHTA and CDR2 is FQGNSA. Trimming shortened V by 5 bases and J by 1 base, and 9 bases separated the two germline ends. The CDR3 DNA is TGTGCCAGCAGCCGTGACTTTTCCTACGAGCAGTACTTC. Translation gives CASSRDFSYEQYF.